This T cell receptor beta chain was profiled in a study of shared clonotypes between healthy human individuals (dated by TCRdb to the early 2020s). Turning to the overall study: A couple of women and a few men aged 18 to 49 years were included in the cohort. To estimate repertoire size and how much clonotypes are shared between individuals, the study performed deep sequencing of blood TCR repertoires from 4 to 6 healthy adults. Per donor, three plates each were used for CD4 naive and CD4 memory, two for CD8 naive, and one for CD8 memory. Between about 0.94 and 10 billion PBMCs per donor were obtained by leukapheresis. Different laboratories and diverse techniques were used to prepare libraries and sequence TCR repertoires, to increase sequencing depth and limit assay-specific biases. Overall study results and their limits: Compared with non-shared clonotypes, the clonotypes found in all four sorted-subset donors had higher generation probabilities. The genetic and exposure-history diversity represented was limited by the small number of donors. Naive subsets generally had larger estimated clonotype richness than memory subsets did. Around 5.4% of naive CD4, roughly 3.6% of naive CD8, 2.3% of memory CD4, and 0.4% of memory CD8 clonotypes were shared across a few donors. Pairwise subsampling indicated that sequencing depth was expected to affect the degree of clonotype sharing among donors. Sampling was restricted to blood, and TCR repertoires in tissue are likely to differ from TCR repertoires in blood. Even with the large sequencing depth, rarefaction of the sorted-subset datasets indicated that sequencing was incomplete.

The donors were healthy, HIV-negative adults who had no recently reported acute infections or vaccinations. Every donor was a Caucasian adult living in Nashville, Tennessee, USA. Magnetic negative selection was used to enrich CD4+ T cells, after which naive cells were positively selected on CD45RA and the negative fraction became the memory subset. Blood was obtained by leukapheresis, after which PBMCs were separated by Ficoll-Histopaque density gradient centrifugation and cryopreserved in liquid nitrogen vapor phase. Analytical flow cytometry was used to check the purity and quantity of each magnetically sorted T cell population. Genomic DNA was isolated from every sorted fraction and measured by UV absorbance on a Nanodrop 2000c. TCR CDR3 regions were amplified from genomic DNA by multiplex PCR using the deep immunoSEQ assay. Extracted genomic DNA from each cell subset was distributed evenly across all wells of several immunoSEQ 96-well plates, and each plate was treated as a replicate. For sorted subsets, each replicate PCR was loaded with about 0.2 ug genomic DNA, equivalent to approximately 33,000 T cell genomes. Purified libraries were measured with a Qubit 3.0 fluorometer, size-checked on a Bioanalyzer 2100, and measured again with the KAPA Library Quantification kit. Every immunoSEQ 96-well plate was sequenced on a dedicated single-read 150-cycle Illumina NextSeq 550 flow cell. Concerning the study's data processing: Because the immunoSEQ output held only junctional sequences and lacked quality scores, the filtering could not match the filtering applied to full-length reads. To assign V/J genes and CDR3, sequences were annotated against IMGT germline references using PyIR, a Python wrapper for IgBLAST v1.9. Any read was removed if the V/J assignment was weak (E-value above 1e-6), the CDR3 was missing, or the read contained stop codons, out-of-frame junctions, or ambiguous translated residues. V3J clonotypes were defined as sequences sharing an identical inferred V gene, J gene, and CDR3 amino acid sequence. Percentage overlap between repertoires was computed as shared unique clonotypes divided by the size of the smaller repertoire. Repertoire richness was assessed with RTK rarefaction, the Chao1 estimator, and Recon v2.1 estimates of unobserved clonotypes. Generation probabilities for all TCRbeta clonotypes obtained by the gDNA method from a handful of donors were computed using OLGA. This is the immuneACCESS table as TCRdb keeps it, with only in-frame sequences that have V and J called. A part of the clones is gone; compared with another copy, unresolved V genes explain less than half, and the rest is unexplained. The DNA gave D and trimming, while V, J and clone size come from that table. The sample data list 950,000 to 1,300,000 clones, and around four fifths of these were observed just once. The biggest ten clones account for less than 1.5% of the sample.

As to this clone: Its antigen is currently not known. No quality values exist for individual bases; no much larger clone is one base distant.

Unmatched junction bases come to 10, with V trimmed by 4 bases and J by 3 bases. CDR1 SGDLS and CDR2 YYNGEE are derived from the germline V gene. The CDR3 runs 19 amino acids, cysteine and phenylalanine included. Solely the CDR3 DNA is kept, with 57 bases framed from the first base. The rearranged chain carries TRBV9 and TRBJ2-2, with TRBD2 matching 15 junction bases. This receptor was identified in a man younger than 35 in good health. The sample comprised memory CD4+ T cells sorted from blood. The sample's cell subset or site label, decoded: CD45RA-negative fraction. The CDR3 reads as follows: CASSKGLAGGKADTGELFF. The DNA reads as follows: TGTGCCAGCAGCAAGGGACTAGCGGGAGGAAAGGCGGACACCGGGGAGCTGTTTTTT.